This is a list of T cell receptor beta chains from one sample in a study of T cell responses to AZD1222 COVID-19 vaccine. The repertoire was sequenced with immunoSEQ multiplex PCR; TCRdb's copy has only in-frame clones and lacks some. The table has around 200,000 clones, 85% to 90% seen once; the top ten hold roughly 0.49%. Material: peripheral blood, obtained on day 0 of AZD1222 vaccination. Receptor source: an adult in good health. Each CDR3 is given with its conserved first and last residue. Fields, in order: clone size, V gene, J gene, D gene, CDR3 protein, CDR3 DNA. The D gene is left open where the match is weak. Part of the rows lack a size; the others show once, few, many or a class for expanded clones.

clone size: .; V gene: TRBV5-5; J gene: TRBJ1-2; D gene: TRBD1; CDR3 protein: CASSLLSTGDYGYTF; CDR3 DNA: TGTGCCAGCAGCTTGCTTTCGACAGGGGATTATGGCTACACCTTC
clone size: .; V gene: TRBV10-1; J gene: TRBJ2-1; D gene: .; CDR3 protein: CASSASARGTYNEQFF; CDR3 DNA: TGCGCCAGCAGTGCGTCAGCACGAGGAACCTACAATGAGCAGTTCTTC
clone size: .; V gene: TRBV10-2; J gene: TRBJ2-3; D gene: .; CDR3 protein: CASRDSGLLTDTQYF; CDR3 DNA: TGCGCCAGCAGGGACTCGGGACTCCTCACAGATACGCAGTATTTT
clone size: .; V gene: TRBV4-1; J gene: TRBJ2-7; D gene: .; CDR3 protein: CASSQGRSSYEQYF; CDR3 DNA: TGCGCCAGCAGCCAAGGCCGTAGCTCCTACGAGCAGTACTTC
clone size: .; V gene: TRBV24-1; J gene: TRBJ1-2; D gene: .; CDR3 protein: CATSDYGGVPLYGYTF; CDR3 DNA: TGTGCCACCAGTGATTATGGAGGGGTCCCATTATATGGCTACACCTTC
clone size: .; V gene: TRBV7-9; J gene: TRBJ2-5; D gene: .; CDR3 protein: CASSKIKLETQYF; CDR3 DNA: TGTGCCAGCAGCAAAATAAAACTAGAGACCCAGTACTTC
clone size: once; V gene: TRBV9; J gene: TRBJ1-1; D gene: .; CDR3 protein: CASSVAWGPNTEAFF; CDR3 DNA: TGTGCCAGCAGCGTAGCTTGGGGCCCGAACACTGAAGCTTTCTTT
clone size: .; V gene: TRBV15; J gene: TRBJ1-1; D gene: .; CDR3 protein: CATSGEGTEAFF; CDR3 DNA: TGTGCCACCAGCGGGGAAGGAACTGAAGCTTTCTTT
clone size: .; V gene: TRBV28; J gene: TRBJ1-5; D gene: .; CDR3 protein: CASTNSNQPQHF; CDR3 DNA: TGTGCCAGCACAAATAGCAATCAGCCCCAGCATTTT
clone size: .; V gene: TRBV5-1; J gene: TRBJ1-1; D gene: .; CDR3 protein: CASSLAVLNTEAFF; CDR3 DNA: TGCGCCAGCAGCTTGGCTGTCCTGAACACTGAAGCTTTCTTT
clone size: .; V gene: TRBV6-5; J gene: TRBJ2-7; D gene: .; CDR3 protein: CASSPLGASYEQYF; CDR3 DNA: TGTGCCAGCAGTCCGCTTGGGGCCTCCTACGAGCAGTACTTC
clone size: .; V gene: TRBV9; J gene: TRBJ2-1; D gene: TRBD2; CDR3 protein: CASSVDSGTSGYNEQFF; CDR3 DNA: TGTGCCAGCAGCGTAGATTCAGGGACTAGCGGCTACAATGAGCAGTTCTTC
clone size: once; V gene: TRBV19; J gene: TRBJ1-5; D gene: TRBD1; CDR3 protein: CASSLEDRDSQPQHF; CDR3 DNA: TGTGCCAGTAGCTTGGAAGACAGGGATAGTCAGCCCCAGCATTTT
clone size: .; V gene: TRBV5-5; J gene: TRBJ2-7; D gene: .; CDR3 protein: CASSPTGDYEQYF; CDR3 DNA: TGTGCCAGCAGCCCTACAGGAGACTACGAGCAGTACTTC
clone size: few; V gene: TRBV30; J gene: TRBJ1-5; D gene: .; CDR3 protein: CAWSVRENQPQHF; CDR3 DNA: TGTGCCTGGAGTGTACGGGAGAATCAGCCCCAGCATTTT
clone size: .; V gene: TRBV27; J gene: TRBJ1-2; D gene: .; CDR3 protein: CASSPLGAEGYTF; CDR3 DNA: TGTGCCAGCAGTCCGCTGGGGGCGGAAGGCTACACCTTC
clone size: .; V gene: TRBV6-1; J gene: TRBJ1-5; D gene: .; CDR3 protein: CASSEARFGSNQPQHF; CDR3 DNA: TGTGCCAGCAGTGAAGCGCGATTCGGTAGCAATCAGCCCCAGCATTTT
clone size: .; V gene: TRBV7-8; J gene: TRBJ1-6; D gene: TRBD1; CDR3 protein: CASSLGGQGNSPLHF; CDR3 DNA: TGTGCCAGCAGCTTAGGGGGACAGGGTAATTCACCCCTCCACTTT
clone size: .; V gene: TRBV12-3/TRBV12-4; J gene: TRBJ1-1; D gene: .; CDR3 protein: CASSLGGGTEAFF; CDR3 DNA: TGTGCCAGCAGTTTAGGGGGCGGCACTGAAGCTTTCTTT
clone size: few; V gene: TRBV19; J gene: TRBJ1-2; D gene: .; CDR3 protein: CASSIGSRGAYGYTF; CDR3 DNA: TGTGCCAGTAGTATAGGTTCCAGGGGTGCCTATGGCTACACCTTC
clone size: few; V gene: TRBV11-1; J gene: TRBJ2-5; D gene: TRBD1; CDR3 protein: CASSPGGTGIQETQYF; CDR3 DNA: TGTGCCAGCAGCCCCGGTGGGACAGGGATCCAAGAGACCCAGTACTTC
clone size: .; V gene: TRBV9; J gene: TRBJ2-7; D gene: .; CDR3 protein: CASSPGGYYEQYF; CDR3 DNA: TGTGCCAGCAGCCCCGGGGGTTACTACGAGCAGTACTTC
clone size: once; V gene: TRBV12-5; J gene: TRBJ1-5; D gene: .; CDR3 protein: CASGLVLSNQPQHF; CDR3 DNA: TGTGCTAGTGGTTTGGTGCTTAGCAATCAGCCCCAGCATTTT
clone size: .; V gene: TRBV5-1; J gene: TRBJ1-2; D gene: .; CDR3 protein: CASHQGVVDLYGYTF; CDR3 DNA: TGCGCCAGCCACCAAGGGGTGGTGGACCTCTATGGCTACACCTTC
clone size: .; V gene: TRBV7-2; J gene: TRBJ2-5; D gene: .; CDR3 protein: CASSLGTVVWETQYF; CDR3 DNA: TGTGCCAGCAGCTTAGGGACTGTCGTTTGGGAGACCCAGTACTTC
clone size: .; V gene: TRBV27; J gene: TRBJ1-4; D gene: .; CDR3 protein: CASSTGRATNEKLFF; CDR3 DNA: TGTGCCAGCAGTACCGGACGGGCAACTAATGAAAAACTGTTTTTT
clone size: .; V gene: TRBV5-1; J gene: TRBJ1-6; D gene: .; CDR3 protein: CASSGGQTDNSPLHF; CDR3 DNA: TGCGCCAGCAGCGGCGGACAGACAGATAATTCACCCCTCCACTTT
clone size: .; V gene: TRBV7-2; J gene: TRBJ2-7; D gene: TRBD2; CDR3 protein: CASSEVAGTYEQYF; CDR3 DNA: TGTGCCAGCAGCGAAGTAGCGGGAACGTACGAGCAGTACTTC
clone size: few; V gene: TRBV5-4; J gene: TRBJ2-7; D gene: .; CDR3 protein: CASSSEVTGTSSYEQYF; CDR3 DNA: TGTGCCAGCAGCTCCGAGGTCACCGGGACAAGCTCCTACGAGCAGTACTTC
clone size: .; V gene: TRBV14; J gene: TRBJ1-1; D gene: TRBD1; CDR3 protein: CASSLTGQKYTEAFF; CDR3 DNA: TGTGCCAGCAGCCTGACGGGACAGAAGTACACTGAAGCTTTCTTT
clone size: .; V gene: TRBV4-1; J gene: TRBJ2-3; D gene: TRBD2; CDR3 protein: CASSQVLAGVDTQYF; CDR3 DNA: TGCGCCAGCAGCCAAGTCCTAGCGGGAGTAGATACGCAGTATTTT
clone size: .; V gene: TRBV19; J gene: TRBJ2-1; D gene: .; CDR3 protein: CASSIGTTNGDEQFF; CDR3 DNA: TGTGCCAGTAGTATAGGGACCACAAACGGCGATGAGCAGTTCTTC
clone size: .; V gene: TRBV19; J gene: TRBJ1-1; D gene: .; CDR3 protein: CASSIRQKAFF; CDR3 DNA: TGTGCCAGTAGTATACGACAGAAAGCTTTCTTT
clone size: .; V gene: TRBV19; J gene: TRBJ1-1; D gene: .; CDR3 protein: CASSIDNRDARTEAFF; CDR3 DNA: TGTGCCAGTAGTATAGATAACCGGGACGCCCGCACTGAAGCTTTCTTT
clone size: .; V gene: TRBV5-1; J gene: TRBJ2-3; D gene: .; CDR3 protein: CASSLVGRGPDTQYF; CDR3 DNA: TGCGCCAGCAGCTTGGTCGGCAGGGGCCCAGATACGCAGTATTTT
clone size: once; V gene: TRBV19; J gene: TRBJ1-3; D gene: .; CDR3 protein: CASSIAGPPGNTIYF; CDR3 DNA: TGTGCCAGTAGTATAGCGGGGCCCCCTGGAAACACCATATATTTT
clone size: .; V gene: TRBV6-5; J gene: TRBJ2-1; D gene: TRBD1; CDR3 protein: CASSSETGSRYNEQFF; CDR3 DNA: TGTGCCAGCAGTTCTGAGACAGGGTCGAGGTACAATGAGCAGTTCTTC
clone size: .; V gene: TRBV3-1/TRBV3-2; J gene: TRBJ1-6; D gene: TRBD1; CDR3 protein: CASSSHTGTGNSPLHF; CDR3 DNA: TGTGCCAGCAGCTCACATACCGGGACAGGGAACTCACCCCTCCACTTT
clone size: .; V gene: TRBV5-1; J gene: TRBJ2-7; D gene: .; CDR3 protein: CASSLGGSRTYEQYF; CDR3 DNA: TGCGCCAGCAGCTTGGGGGGGAGTCGCACCTACGAGCAGTACTTC
clone size: .; V gene: TRBV2; J gene: TRBJ2-2; D gene: TRBD2; CDR3 protein: CASSVNSGGVNTGELFF; CDR3 DNA: TGTGCCAGCAGTGTGAATAGCGGGGGCGTCAACACCGGGGAGCTGTTTTTT
clone size: .; V gene: TRBV5-4; J gene: TRBJ2-3; D gene: .; CDR3 protein: CASRDLVGGLTDTQYF; CDR3 DNA: TGTGCCAGCAGAGACCTAGTGGGGGGACTGACAGATACGCAGTATTTT
clone size: .; V gene: TRBV27; J gene: TRBJ2-7; D gene: TRBD2; CDR3 protein: CASSLGGGYEQYF; CDR3 DNA: TGTGCCAGCAGTTTAGGCGGGGGCTACGAGCAGTACTTC
clone size: .; V gene: TRBV7-3; J gene: TRBJ2-3; D gene: TRBD1; CDR3 protein: CASSLTPWTGGSDTQYF; CDR3 DNA: TGTGCCAGCAGCTTAACCCCCTGGACAGGGGGCTCAGATACGCAGTATTTT
clone size: .; V gene: TRBV4-1; J gene: TRBJ2-2; D gene: .; CDR3 protein: CASSQGGLTNTGELFF; CDR3 DNA: TGCGCCAGCAGCCAAGGGGGTCTAACGAACACCGGGGAGCTGTTTTTT
clone size: .; V gene: TRBV6-5; J gene: TRBJ1-5; D gene: TRBD1; CDR3 protein: CASSRDQGGDQPQHF; CDR3 DNA: TGTGCCAGCAGTCGTGATCAGGGGGGAGATCAGCCCCAGCATTTT
clone size: .; V gene: TRBV30; J gene: TRBJ2-2; D gene: .; CDR3 protein: CAWSVPRGYTGELFF; CDR3 DNA: TGTGCCTGGAGTGTACCCAGGGGATACACCGGGGAGCTGTTTTTT